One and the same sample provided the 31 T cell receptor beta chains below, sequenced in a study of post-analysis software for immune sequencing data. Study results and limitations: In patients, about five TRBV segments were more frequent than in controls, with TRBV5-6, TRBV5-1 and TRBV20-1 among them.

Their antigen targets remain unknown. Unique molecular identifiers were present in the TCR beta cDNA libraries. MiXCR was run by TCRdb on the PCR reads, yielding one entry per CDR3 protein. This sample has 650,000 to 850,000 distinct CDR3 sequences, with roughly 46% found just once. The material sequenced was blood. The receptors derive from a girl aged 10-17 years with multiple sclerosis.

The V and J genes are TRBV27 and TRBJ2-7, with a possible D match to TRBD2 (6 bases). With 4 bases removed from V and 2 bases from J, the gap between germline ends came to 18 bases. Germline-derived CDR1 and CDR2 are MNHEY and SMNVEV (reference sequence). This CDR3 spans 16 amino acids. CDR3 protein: CASSYGPPGLPYEQYF. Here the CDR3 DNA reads TGTGCCAGCAGTTACGGGCCGCCGGGACTCCCCTACGAGCAGTACTTC.

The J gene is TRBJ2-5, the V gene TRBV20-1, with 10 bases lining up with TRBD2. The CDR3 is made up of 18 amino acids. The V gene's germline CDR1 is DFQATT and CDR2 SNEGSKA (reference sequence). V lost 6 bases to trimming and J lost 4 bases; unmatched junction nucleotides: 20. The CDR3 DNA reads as TGCAGTGCCTACGGTCAGGAGCTAGCGGGAGTATCCCCAGAGACCCAGTACTTC. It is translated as CSAYGQELAGVSPETQYF.

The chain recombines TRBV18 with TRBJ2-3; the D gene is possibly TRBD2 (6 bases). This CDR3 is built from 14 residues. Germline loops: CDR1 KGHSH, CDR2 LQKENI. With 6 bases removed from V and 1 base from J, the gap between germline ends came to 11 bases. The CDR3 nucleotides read TGTGCCAGCTCCGGGGGAGGTGGCACAGATACGCAGTATTTT. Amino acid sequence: CASSGGGGTDTQYF.

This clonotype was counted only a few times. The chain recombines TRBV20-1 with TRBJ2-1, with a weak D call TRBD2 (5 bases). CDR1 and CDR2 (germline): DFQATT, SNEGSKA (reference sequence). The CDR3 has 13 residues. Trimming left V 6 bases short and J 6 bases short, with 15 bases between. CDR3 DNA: TGCAGTGCACCCAGCGGAGCAGGCAATGAGCAGTTCTTC. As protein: CSAPSGAGNEQFF.

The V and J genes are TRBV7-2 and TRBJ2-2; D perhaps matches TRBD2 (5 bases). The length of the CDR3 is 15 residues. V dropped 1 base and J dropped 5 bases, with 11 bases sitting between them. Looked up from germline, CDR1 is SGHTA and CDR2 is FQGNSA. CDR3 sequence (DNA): TGTGCCAGCAGCTTAGGGGGTCTAGCAACCGGGGAGCTGTTTTTT. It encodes CASSLGGLATGELFF.

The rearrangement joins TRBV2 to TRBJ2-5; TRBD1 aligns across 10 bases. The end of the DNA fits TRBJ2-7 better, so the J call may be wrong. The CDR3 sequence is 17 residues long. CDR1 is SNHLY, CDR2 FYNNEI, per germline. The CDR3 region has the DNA TGTGCCAGCAGTGAAGGGAGACAGGGGGCTATCTTCTACGAGCAGTACTTC. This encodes CASSEGRQGAIFYEQYF.

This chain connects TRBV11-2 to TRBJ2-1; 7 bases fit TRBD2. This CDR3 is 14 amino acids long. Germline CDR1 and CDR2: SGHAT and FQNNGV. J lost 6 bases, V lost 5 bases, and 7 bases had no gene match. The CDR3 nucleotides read TGTGCCAGCAGCGCCCAAGGCGGGAGCAATGAGCAGTTCTTC. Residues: CASSAQGGSNEQFF.

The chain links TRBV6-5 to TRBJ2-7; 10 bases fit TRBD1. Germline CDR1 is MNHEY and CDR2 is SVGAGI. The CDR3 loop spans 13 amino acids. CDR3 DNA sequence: TGTGCGACCGGGACAGGGGCGTTTGGCGAGCAGTACTTC. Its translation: CATGTGAFGEQYF.

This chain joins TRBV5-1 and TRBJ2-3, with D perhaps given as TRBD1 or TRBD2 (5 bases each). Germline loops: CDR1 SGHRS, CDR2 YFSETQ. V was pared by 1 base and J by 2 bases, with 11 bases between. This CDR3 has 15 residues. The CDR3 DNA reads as TGCGCCAGCAGCTTGATTCGGGGACCCACAGATACGCAGTATTTT. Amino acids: CASSLIRGPTDTQYF.

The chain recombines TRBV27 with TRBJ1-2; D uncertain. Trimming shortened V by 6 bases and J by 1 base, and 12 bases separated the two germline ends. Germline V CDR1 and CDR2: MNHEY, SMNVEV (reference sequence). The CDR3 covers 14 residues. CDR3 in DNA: TGTGCCAGCAGGCCCACACACCATAACTATGGCTACACCTTC. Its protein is CASRPTHHNYGYTF.

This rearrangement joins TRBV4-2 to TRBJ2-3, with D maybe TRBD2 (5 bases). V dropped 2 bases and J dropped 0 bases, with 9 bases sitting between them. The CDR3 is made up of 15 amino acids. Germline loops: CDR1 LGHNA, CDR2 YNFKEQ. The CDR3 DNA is TGTGCCAGCAGCCAACAAGGGAGCAGCACAGATACGCAGTATTTT. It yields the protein CASSQQGSSTDTQYF.

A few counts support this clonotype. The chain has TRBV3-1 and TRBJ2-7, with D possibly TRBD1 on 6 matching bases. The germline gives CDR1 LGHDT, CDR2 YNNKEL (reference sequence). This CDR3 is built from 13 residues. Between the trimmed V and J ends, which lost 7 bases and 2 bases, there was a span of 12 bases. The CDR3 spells CASKLQGTYEQYF. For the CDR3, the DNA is TGTGCCAGCAAACTACAGGGCACCTACGAGCAGTACTTC.

The CDR3 spells CASSFVGTGKYEQYF. The CDR3 nucleotides are TGTGCCAGCAGCTTTGTGGGGACAGGGAAATACGAGCAGTACTTC. The chain is built from TRBV7-9 and TRBJ2-7; TRBD1 agrees at 9 bases. Germline trimming cut 3 bases from V and 4 bases from J; bases unmatched to any gene: 7. CDR3 size: 15 residues. CDR1 and CDR2 (germline): SEHNR, FQNEAQ (reference sequence).

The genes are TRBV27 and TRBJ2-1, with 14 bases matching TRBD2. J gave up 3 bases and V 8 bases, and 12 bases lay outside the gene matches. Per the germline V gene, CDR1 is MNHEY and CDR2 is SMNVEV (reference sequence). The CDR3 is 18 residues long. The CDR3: CASSSGTSGSVDYNEQFF. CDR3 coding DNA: TGTGCCAGCTCGTCGGGGACTAGCGGGAGCGTAGACTACAATGAGCAGTTCTTC.

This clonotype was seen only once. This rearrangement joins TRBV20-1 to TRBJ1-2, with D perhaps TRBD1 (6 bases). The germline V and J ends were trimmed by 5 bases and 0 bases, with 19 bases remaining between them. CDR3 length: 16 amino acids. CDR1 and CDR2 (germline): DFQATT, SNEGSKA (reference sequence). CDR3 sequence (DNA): TGCAGTGCTCTCCCCTGGGGGCTGAGTCCTAACTATGGCTACACCTTC. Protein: CSALPWGLSPNYGYTF.

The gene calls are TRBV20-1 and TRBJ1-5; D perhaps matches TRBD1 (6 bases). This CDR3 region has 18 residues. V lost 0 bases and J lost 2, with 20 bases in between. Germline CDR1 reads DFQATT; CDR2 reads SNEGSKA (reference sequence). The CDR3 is CSARDRGGDSTGNQPQHF. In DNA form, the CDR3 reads TGCAGTGCTAGAGATCGGGGGGGCGACTCTACAGGCAATCAGCCCCAGCATTTT.

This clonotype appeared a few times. The CDR3 bases are TGTGCCAGCAGTCCCCCAGGGCAGAGAGGAGAGACCCAGTACTTC. Its translation: CASSPPGQRGETQYF. The rearrangement links TRBV7-9 to TRBJ2-5; D is possibly TRBD1 (5 bases). V lost 6 bases, J lost 4 bases, and 18 bases lay in between. Per the germline V gene, CDR1 is SEHNR and CDR2 is FQNEAQ (reference sequence). The CDR3 totals 15 residues.

CDR3 loop: CASSQVGSTGELFF. CDR3 bases: TGTGCCAGCAGCCAAGTCGGAAGCACCGGGGAGCTGTTTTTT. The gene calls are TRBV3-1 and TRBJ2-2; D not resolved. The V end was cut by 1 base, the J end by 4 bases, with 7 bases between. CDR3 size: 14 residues. In germline, CDR1 is LGHDT, CDR2 YNNKEL (reference sequence).

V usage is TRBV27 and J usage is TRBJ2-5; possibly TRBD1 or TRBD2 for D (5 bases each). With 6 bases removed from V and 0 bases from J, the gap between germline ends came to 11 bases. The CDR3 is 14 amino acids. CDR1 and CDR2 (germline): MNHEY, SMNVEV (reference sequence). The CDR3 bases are TGTGCCAGCAGCCGAGGGACGTACCAAGAGACCCAGTACTTC. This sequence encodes CASSRGTYQETQYF.

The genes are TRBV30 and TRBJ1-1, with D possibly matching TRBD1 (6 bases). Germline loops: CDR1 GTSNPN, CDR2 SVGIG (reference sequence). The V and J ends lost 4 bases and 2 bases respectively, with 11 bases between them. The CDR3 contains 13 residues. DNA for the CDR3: TGTGCCTGGATGGGGACACTCAACACTGAAGCTTTCTTT. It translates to CAWMGTLNTEAFF. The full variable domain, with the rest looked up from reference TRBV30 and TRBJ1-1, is SQTIHQWPATLVQPVGSPLSLECTVEGTSNPNLYWYRQAAGRGLQLLFYSVGIGQISSEVPQNLSASRPQDRQFILSSKKLLLSDSGFYLCAWMGTLNTEAFFGQGTRLTVV.

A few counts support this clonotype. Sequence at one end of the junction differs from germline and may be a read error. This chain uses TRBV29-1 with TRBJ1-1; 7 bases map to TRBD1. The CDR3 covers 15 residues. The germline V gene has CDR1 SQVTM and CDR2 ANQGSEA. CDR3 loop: CSVDGQGGLNTEAFF. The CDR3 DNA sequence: TGCAGTGTTGATGGGCAGGGGGGATTGAACACTGAAGCTTTCTTT. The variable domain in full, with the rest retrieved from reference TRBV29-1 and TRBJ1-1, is SAVISQKPSRDICQRGTSLTIQCQVDSQVTMMFWYRQQPGQSLTLIATANQGSEATYESGFVIDKFPISRPNLTFSTLTVSNMSPEDSSIYLCSVDGQGGLNTEAFFGQGTRLTVV.

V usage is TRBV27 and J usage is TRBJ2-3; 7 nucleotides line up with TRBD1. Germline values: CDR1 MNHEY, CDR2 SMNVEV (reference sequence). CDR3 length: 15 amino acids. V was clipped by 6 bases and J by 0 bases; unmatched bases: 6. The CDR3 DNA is TGTGCCAGCAGCAAAGGGACAGCTAGCACAGATACGCAGTATTTT. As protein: CASSKGTASTDTQYF.

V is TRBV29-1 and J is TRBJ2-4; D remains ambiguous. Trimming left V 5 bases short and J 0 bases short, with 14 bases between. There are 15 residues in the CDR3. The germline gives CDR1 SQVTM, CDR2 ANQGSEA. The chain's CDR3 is CSVFKPVAAKNIQYF. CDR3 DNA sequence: TGCAGCGTTTTTAAGCCGGTCGCAGCCAAAAACATTCAGTACTTC.

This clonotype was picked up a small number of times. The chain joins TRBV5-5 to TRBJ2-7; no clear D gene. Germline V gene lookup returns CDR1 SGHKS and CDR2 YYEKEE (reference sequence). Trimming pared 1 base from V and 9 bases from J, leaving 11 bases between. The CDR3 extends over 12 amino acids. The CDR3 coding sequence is TGTGCCAGCAGCTTGCGAAGATCTAGGCAGTACTTC. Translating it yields CASSLRRSRQYF.

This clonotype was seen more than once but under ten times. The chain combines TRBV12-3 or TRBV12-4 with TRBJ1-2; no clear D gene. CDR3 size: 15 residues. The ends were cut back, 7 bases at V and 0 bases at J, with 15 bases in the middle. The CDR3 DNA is TGTGCCAGCACCCCGGCAGTCCTTACTAACTATGGCTACACCTTC. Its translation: CASTPAVLTNYGYTF.

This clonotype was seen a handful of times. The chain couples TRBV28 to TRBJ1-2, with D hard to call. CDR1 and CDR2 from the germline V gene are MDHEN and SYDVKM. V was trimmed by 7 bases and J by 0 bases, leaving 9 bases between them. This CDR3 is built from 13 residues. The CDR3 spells CASTFGPNYGYTF. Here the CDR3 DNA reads TGTGCCAGCACCTTTGGACCTAACTATGGCTACACCTTC.

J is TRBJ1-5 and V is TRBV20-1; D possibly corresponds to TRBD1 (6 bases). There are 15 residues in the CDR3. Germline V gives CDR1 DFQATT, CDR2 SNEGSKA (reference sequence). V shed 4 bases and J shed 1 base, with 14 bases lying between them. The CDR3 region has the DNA TGCAGTGCTATTGACAGGCGGTTAAGCAATCAGCCCCAGCATTTT. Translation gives CSAIDRRLSNQPQHF.

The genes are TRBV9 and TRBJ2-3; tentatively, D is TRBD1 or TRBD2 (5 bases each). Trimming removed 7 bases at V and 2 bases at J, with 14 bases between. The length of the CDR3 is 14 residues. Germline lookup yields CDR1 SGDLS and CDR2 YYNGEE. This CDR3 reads CASATAGNTDTQYF. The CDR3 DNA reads TGTGCCAGCGCGACAGCCGGGAACACAGATACGCAGTATTTT.

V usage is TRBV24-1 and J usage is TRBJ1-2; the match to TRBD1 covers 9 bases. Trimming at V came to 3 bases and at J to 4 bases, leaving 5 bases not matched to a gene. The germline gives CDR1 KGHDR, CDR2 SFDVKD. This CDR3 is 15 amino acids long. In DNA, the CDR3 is TGTGCCACCAGTGATCCGGACAGGGGCGGCTATGGCTACACCTTC. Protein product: CATSDPDRGGYGYTF.

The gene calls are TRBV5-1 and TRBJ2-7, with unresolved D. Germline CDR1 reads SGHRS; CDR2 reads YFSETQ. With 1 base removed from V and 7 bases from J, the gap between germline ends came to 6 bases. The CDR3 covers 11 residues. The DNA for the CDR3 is TGCGCCAGCAGCTTGCCCGGGGAGCAGTACTTC. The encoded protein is CASSLPGEQYF.

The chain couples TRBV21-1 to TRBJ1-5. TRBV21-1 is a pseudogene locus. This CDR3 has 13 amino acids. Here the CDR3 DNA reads TGTGCCAGCAGGACTCTTTCCAATCAGCCCCAGCATTTT. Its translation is CASRTLSNQPQHF.